This T cell receptor beta chain was found in a study of blood T cell repertoires in COVID-19. Overall study context: PBMCs, B-cell-depleted T cells, or T cells were the source of the cDNA or gDNA that made up the material.

All enrollees were roughly 18 to 100 years old and from about two dozen US areas. Using immunoSEQ multiplex PCR, the repertoire was profiled, and TCRdb retains in-frame clones only, with some absent. The sample holds 180,000 or so clones; around 88% are singletons and the top ten take about 6%. The V gene's germline CDR1 is LGHNA and CDR2 YNFKEQ. V lost 0 bases to trimming and J lost 2 bases, with 8 bases between them. CDR3 length: 14 amino acids. Sequenced sample: PBMCs or T cells enriched from blood (not recorded which). This clonotype was obtained from a man aged 40-49 years with acute COVID-19. The V gene is TRBV4-2, the J gene TRBJ2-7; D remains unclear. Here the CDR3 reads CASSQDFGPYEQYF. The CDR3 coding sequence is TGTGCCAGCAGCCAAGACTTCGGTCCCTACGAGCAGTACTTC.